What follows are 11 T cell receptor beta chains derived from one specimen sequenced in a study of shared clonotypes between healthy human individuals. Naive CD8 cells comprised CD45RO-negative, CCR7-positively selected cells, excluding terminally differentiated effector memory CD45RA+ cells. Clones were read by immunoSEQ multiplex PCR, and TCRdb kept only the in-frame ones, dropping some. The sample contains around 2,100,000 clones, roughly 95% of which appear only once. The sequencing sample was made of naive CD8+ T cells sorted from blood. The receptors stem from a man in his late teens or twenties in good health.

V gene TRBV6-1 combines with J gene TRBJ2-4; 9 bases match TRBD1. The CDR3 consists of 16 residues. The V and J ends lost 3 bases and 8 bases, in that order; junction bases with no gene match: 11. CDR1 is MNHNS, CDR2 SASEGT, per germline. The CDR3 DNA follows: TGTGCCAGCAGTGAGAATTCTGTTGGGACAGGGTACATTCAGTACTTC. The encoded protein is CASSENSVGTGYIQYF.

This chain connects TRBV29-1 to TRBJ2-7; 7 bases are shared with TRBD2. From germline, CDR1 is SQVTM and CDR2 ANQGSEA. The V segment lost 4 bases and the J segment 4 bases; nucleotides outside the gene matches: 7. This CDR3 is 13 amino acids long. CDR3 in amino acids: CSVVTERGYEQYF. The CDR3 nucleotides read TGCAGCGTTGTCACGGAGCGGGGTTACGAGCAGTACTTC.

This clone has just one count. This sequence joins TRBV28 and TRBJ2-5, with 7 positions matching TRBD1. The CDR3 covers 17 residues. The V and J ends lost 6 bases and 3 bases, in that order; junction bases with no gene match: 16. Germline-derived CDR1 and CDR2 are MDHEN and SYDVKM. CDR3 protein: CASRPRDSGLGEETQYF. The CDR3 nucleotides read TGTGCCAGCAGGCCCCGGGACAGTGGTCTGGGGGAAGAGACCCAGTACTTC.

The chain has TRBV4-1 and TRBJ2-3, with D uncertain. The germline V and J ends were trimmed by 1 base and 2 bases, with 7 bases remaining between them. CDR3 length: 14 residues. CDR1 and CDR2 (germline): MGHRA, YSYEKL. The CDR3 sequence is CASSQVRTTDTQYF. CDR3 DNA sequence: TGCGCCAGCAGCCAAGTAAGGACCACAGATACGCAGTATTTT.

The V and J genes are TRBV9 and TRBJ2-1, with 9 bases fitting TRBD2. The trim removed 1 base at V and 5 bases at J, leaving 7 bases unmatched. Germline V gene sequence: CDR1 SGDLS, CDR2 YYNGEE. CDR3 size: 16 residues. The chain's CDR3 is CASSVSYAGGDNEQFF. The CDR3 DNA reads TGTGCCAGCAGCGTAAGTTATGCGGGAGGGGACAATGAGCAGTTCTTC.

CDR3: CASSFTPEGAGGETQYF. DNA of the CDR3: TGTGCCAGCAGCTTTACGCCGGAGGGAGCGGGAGGGGAGACCCAGTACTTC. V usage is TRBV7-8 and J usage is TRBJ2-5; 10 positions agree with TRBD2. J was trimmed by 5 bases and V by 3 bases; bases with no gene match: 12. The V gene's germline CDR1 is SGHVS and CDR2 FQNEAQ. CDR3 size: 17 residues.

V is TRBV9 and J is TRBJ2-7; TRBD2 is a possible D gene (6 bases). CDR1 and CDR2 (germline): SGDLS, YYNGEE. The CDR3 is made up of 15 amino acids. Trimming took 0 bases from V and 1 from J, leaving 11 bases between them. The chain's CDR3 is CASSVDGGRSYEQYF. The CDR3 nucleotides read TGTGCCAGCAGCGTAGATGGAGGGCGATCCTACGAGCAGTACTTC.

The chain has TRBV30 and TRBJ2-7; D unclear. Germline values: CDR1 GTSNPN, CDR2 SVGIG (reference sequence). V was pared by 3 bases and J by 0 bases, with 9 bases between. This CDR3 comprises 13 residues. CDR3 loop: CAWSNRLSYEQYF. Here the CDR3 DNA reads TGTGCCTGGAGCAATAGGCTCTCCTACGAGCAGTACTTC.

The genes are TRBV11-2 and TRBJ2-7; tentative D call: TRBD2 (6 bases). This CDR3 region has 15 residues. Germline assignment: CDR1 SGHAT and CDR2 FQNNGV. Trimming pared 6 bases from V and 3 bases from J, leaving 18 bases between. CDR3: CASRALDAGIYEQYF. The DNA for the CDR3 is TGTGCCAGCAGAGCCTTAGATGCGGGAATCTACGAGCAGTACTTC.

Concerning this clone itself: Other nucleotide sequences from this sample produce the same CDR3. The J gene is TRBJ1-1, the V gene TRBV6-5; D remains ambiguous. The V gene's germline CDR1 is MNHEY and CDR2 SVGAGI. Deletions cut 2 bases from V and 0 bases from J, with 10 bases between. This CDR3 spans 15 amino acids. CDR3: CASSYAPDMNTEAFF. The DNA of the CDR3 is TGTGCCAGCAGTTACGCACCTGACATGAACACTGAAGCTTTCTTT.

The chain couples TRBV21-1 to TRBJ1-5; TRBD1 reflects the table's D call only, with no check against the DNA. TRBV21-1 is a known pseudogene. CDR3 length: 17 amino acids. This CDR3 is CASSKAGQGDSNQPQHF. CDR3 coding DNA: TGTGCCAGCAGCAAAGCCGGACAGGGGGATAGCAATCAGCCCCAGCATTTT.